The source of this T cell receptor beta chain is a study of blood T cell repertoires in COVID-19. Clones were sequenced by immunoSEQ multiplex PCR, and TCRdb holds only the in-frame ones, with some missing. The sample has roughly 48,000 clones, 80% to 85% seen once; the top ten hold less than 75%. Germline CDR1 and CDR2: MDHEN and SYDVKM. The CDR3 length is 14 residues. Germline trimming cut 4 bases from V and 8 bases from J; bases unmatched to any gene: 10. This TCR derives from a man aged 70-80 years with acute or convalescent COVID-19. J is TRBJ1-2 and V is TRBV28, with 7 bases matching TRBD1. The sample was peripheral blood. The CDR3 nucleotides are TGTGCCAGCAGTTCCCCAACAGGGGCGCAAGGCTACACCTTC. This translates into CASSSPTGAQGYTF.